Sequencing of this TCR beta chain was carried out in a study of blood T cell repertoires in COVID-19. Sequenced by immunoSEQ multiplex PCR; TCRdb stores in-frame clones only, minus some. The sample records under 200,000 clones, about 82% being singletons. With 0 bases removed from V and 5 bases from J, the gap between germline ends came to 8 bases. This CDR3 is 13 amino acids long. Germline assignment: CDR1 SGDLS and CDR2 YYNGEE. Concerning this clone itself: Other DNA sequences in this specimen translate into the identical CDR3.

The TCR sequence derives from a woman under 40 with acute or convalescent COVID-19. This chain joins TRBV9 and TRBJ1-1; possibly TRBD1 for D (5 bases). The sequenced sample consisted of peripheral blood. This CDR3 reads CASSVGGRTEAFF. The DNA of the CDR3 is TGTGCCAGCAGCGTAGGGGGGAGGACTGAAGCTTTCTTT.